This T cell receptor (beta chain) comes out of a study of blood T cell repertoires in COVID-19. Produced via immunoSEQ multiplex PCR; TCRdb's table is partial and in-frame only. The sample shows a few hundred thousand clones, roughly nine tenths of them seen only once. Assignments of participants to cohorts depended upon their own reported clinical history. The sample was PBMCs or T cells enriched from blood (not recorded which). This TCR came from a woman in her thirties who had recovered from COVID-19.

The CDR3 loop reads CASSQETDSGPVPGEQYF. The CDR3 region has the DNA TGTGCCAGCAGCCAAGAAACCGATTCAGGCCCCGTGCCTGGCGAGCAGTACTTC. The chain combines TRBV3-1 (or the pseudogene TRBV3-2) with TRBJ2-7; D ambiguous. V was clipped by 0 bases and J by 6 bases, with 24 bases between them. CDR3 length equals 18 residues. From germline, CDR1 is LGHDT and CDR2 YNNKEL (reference sequence).